Below, 9 T cell receptor beta chains from the same sample are listed, as sequenced in a study of T-cell reconstitution after alpha-beta-depleted transplantation in children. Preparation of the TCRbeta library involved a method that used unique molecular identifiers. Each CDR3 protein gets one entry after TCRdb re-called the PCR reads with MiXCR. This sample carries about 540,000 distinct CDR3 sequences, 15% to 20% of them seen once, and the ten largest clones take 3.3%. Sample: PBMCs from the stem cell graft donor, taken from the stem cell graft. These receptors were obtained from a human donor who donated a stem cell graft to a child with acute lymphoblastic leukemia.

The rearrangement joins TRBV19 to TRBJ1-1, with D possibly TRBD1 on 5 matching bases. The germline V and J ends were trimmed by 7 bases and 4 bases, with 13 bases remaining between them. The CDR3 is 13 amino acids. Germline CDR1 LNHDA, CDR2 SQIVND (reference sequence). The CDR3 nucleotides are TGTGCCAGTACCCAGACAGCGGCCACTGAAGCTTTCTTT. It codes for CASTQTAATEAFF.

V and J are TRBV5-1 and TRBJ2-2; D is uncertain. V was cut by 0 bases and J by 0 bases, with 18 bases left in between. CDR1 and CDR2 from the germline V gene are SGHRS and YFSETQ. This CDR3 is 19 amino acids long. The CDR3 loop reads CASSLAFFGETSNTGELFF. CDR3 DNA: TGCGCCAGCAGCTTGGCCTTTTTCGGAGAGACGTCGAACACCGGGGAGCTGTTTTTT. Complete variable domain (other parts from reference TRBV5-1 and TRBJ2-2): KAGVTQTPRYLIKTRGQQVTLSCSPISGHRSVSWYQQTPGQGLQFLFEYFSETQRNKGNFPGRFSGRQFSNSRSEMNVSTLELGDSALYLCASSLAFFGETSNTGELFFGEGSRLTVL.

This clonotype was found many times. The genes are TRBV12-3 or TRBV12-4 and TRBJ1-5; 7 bases map to TRBD1. There are 14 residues in the CDR3. V gave up 6 bases and J gave up 6 bases; unmatched junction bases: 8. The CDR3 here is CASSLGQGGQPQHF. CDR3 nucleotides: TGTGCCAGCAGCTTGGGCCAGGGGGGTCAGCCCCAGCATTTT.

The chain employs TRBV12-3 or TRBV12-4 and TRBJ2-1; 11 nucleotides line up with TRBD2. Trimming cost V 2 bases and J 2 bases; bases outside gene matches: 5. The CDR3 is 17 residues long. DNA for the CDR3: TGTGCCAGCAGTTTAATGACTAGCGGGACCCCCTACAATGAGCAGTTCTTC. Amino acids: CASSLMTSGTPYNEQFF.

This clonotype was seen only a few times. The rearrangement joins TRBV6-1 to TRBJ2-7, with 7 bases matching TRBD1. The junction had 7 bases not matched to a gene; V was cut back by 5 bases and J by 3 bases. The CDR3 runs 14 residues. CDR1 is MNHNS and CDR2 is SASEGT in the germline V gene. This CDR3 is CASSRQRDSYEQYF. The CDR3 region has the DNA TGTGCCAGCAGTAGACAGAGGGACAGCTACGAGCAGTACTTC.

Points on this clonotype: One end of the junction does not line up with germline, which may come from a read error. The chain uses TRBV7-6 and TRBJ2-6; 8 bases map to TRBD2. The CDR3 sequence is 19 residues long. In germline, CDR1 is SGHVS, CDR2 FNYEAQ. The CDR3 DNA reads TGTGCCAGCAGCTTAGCGCGTAGCGGGGAGGACTCTGGGGCCAACGGCCTGACTTTC. Its protein is CASSLARSGEDSGANGLTF.

The chain recombines TRBV29-1 with TRBJ1-5, with TRBD1 identical over 8 bases. Germline CDR1 reads SQVTM; CDR2 reads ANQGSEA. The CDR3 contains 14 residues. V shed 6 bases and J 0 bases; nucleotides not matched to a gene: 4. DNA for the CDR3: TGCAGCGTCCAGACAGGGGTTAGCAATCAGCCCCAGCATTTT. Its protein product is CSVQTGVSNQPQHF.

The table lists this clonotype with a few counts. This chain connects TRBV20-1 to TRBJ2-2; 7 bases map to TRBD2. CDR1 and CDR2 (germline): DFQATT, SNEGSKA (reference sequence). The CDR3 spans 12 residues. Trimming took 1 base from V and 7 from J; bases not matched to a gene: 0. CDR3 amino acids: CSARGEGGELFF. CDR3 bases: TGCAGTGCTAGAGGGGAGGGCGGGGAGCTGTTTTTT.

The chain joins TRBV7-9 to TRBJ2-3, with 9 bases matching TRBD2. With 1 base clipped from V and 2 bases from J, the junction kept 4 bases outside the gene matches. CDR1 is SEHNR and CDR2 is FQNEAQ in the germline V gene (reference sequence). The CDR3 consists of 16 residues. The CDR3 sequence is CASSLVAGVSTDTQYF. DNA for the CDR3: TGTGCCAGCAGCTTAGTAGCGGGAGTGTCCACAGATACGCAGTATTTT.